Below, 26 T cell receptor beta chains from the same sample are listed, as sequenced in a study of CD8 T cells in Susac syndrome. Random-hexamer reverse transcription was applied to roughly 0.5 to 1 ug RNA. TCRdb called the immunoSEQ multiplex PCR reads again in MiXCR, with one record for every CDR3 protein. The data contain roughly 110,000 distinct CDR3 sequences, just under 95% of them singletons. The sample comprised CD8+ T cells from PBMCs. These receptors were obtained from a human donor in good health.

The gene calls are TRBV7-6 and TRBJ2-3; 7 bases are a match to TRBD2. After removal of 4 bases from V and 2 bases from J, the junction contained 9 bases not matched to a gene. Germline loops: CDR1 SGHVS, CDR2 FNYEAQ. The CDR3 covers 16 residues. This chain's CDR3 is CASSSWAREATDTQYF. Written as DNA, the CDR3 is TGTGCCAGCAGCTCATGGGCTCGGGAGGCCACAGATACGCAGTATTTT.

V and J are TRBV4-2 and TRBJ1-5; no firm D call. The CDR3 contains 15 residues. Between the trimmed V and J ends, which lost 0 bases and 3 bases, there was a span of 9 bases. The germline CDR1 and CDR2 sequences are LGHNA and YNFKEQ. As DNA, the CDR3 is TGTGCCAGCAGCCAAGAGTCGGGCTCCAATCAGCCCCAGCATTTT. It is translated as CASSQESGSNQPQHF.

CDR3 region: CASSSSPLMGYTF. The CDR3 DNA is TGTGCCAGCAGTTCCTCGCCCCTTATGGGCTACACCTTC. This chain connects TRBV6-6 to TRBJ1-2; D not certain. Trimming stripped 4 bases from V and 8 bases from J, with 14 bases between. This CDR3 has 13 amino acids. CDR1 is MNHNY and CDR2 is SVGAGI in the germline V gene (reference sequence).

The rearrangement links TRBV14 to TRBJ2-7; 11 nucleotides match TRBD2. The CDR3 has 17 amino acids. Trimming took 2 bases from V and 2 from J; bases not matched to a gene: 8. CDR1 SGHDN and CDR2 FVKESK come from the germline V gene. The CDR3 sequence: CASSQRGVTSGTYEQYF. The DNA for the CDR3 is TGTGCCAGCAGCCAACGAGGGGTGACTAGCGGGACCTACGAGCAGTACTTC.

V usage is TRBV30 and J usage is TRBJ2-1, with D possibly matching TRBD2 (6 bases). This CDR3 has 15 amino acids. The ends were cut back, 1 base at V and 2 bases at J, with 12 bases in the middle. Germline CDR1 is GTSNPN and CDR2 is SVGIG (reference sequence). The CDR3 is CAWSEGSGTYNEQFF. CDR3 coding DNA: TGTGCCTGGAGTGAGGGTAGCGGAACCTACAATGAGCAGTTCTTC.

In this sample, this clonotype turned up a few times. The chain employs TRBV7-2 and TRBJ2-7; 10 bases are shared with TRBD1. This CDR3 has 13 amino acids. With 5 bases clipped from V and 7 bases from J, the junction kept 5 bases outside the gene matches. Germline CDR1 SGHTA, CDR2 FQGNSA. CDR3 residues: CASSGQGVGEQYF. CDR3 in DNA: TGTGCCAGCAGCGGACAGGGGGTGGGTGAGCAGTACTTC.

V usage is TRBV7-9 and J usage is TRBJ2-1; 7 bases match TRBD1. The germline gives CDR1 SEHNR, CDR2 FQNEAQ (reference sequence). The CDR3 has 12 amino acids. V was pared by 6 bases and J by 10 bases, with 6 bases of the junction left unmatched. Here the CDR3 reads CASRTDRVEQFF. For the CDR3, the DNA is TGTGCCAGCAGAACTGACAGGGTAGAGCAGTTCTTC. Based on the CDR3 plus reference TRBV7-9 and TRBJ2-1, the full variable domain is DTGVSQNPRHKITKRGQNVTFRCDPISEHNRLYWYRQTLGQGPEFLTYFQNEAQLEKSRLLSDRFSAERPKGSFSTLEIQRTEQGDSAMYLCASRTDRVEQFFGPGTRLTVL.

The chain couples TRBV27 to TRBJ1-1; D call uncertain. CDR3 size: 11 residues. Germline CDR1 reads MNHEY; CDR2 reads SMNVEV (reference sequence). The V end lost 7 bases, the J end lost 6 bases, and 9 bases lay between the germline ends. The CDR3 sequence: CASILPPEAFF. CDR3 nucleotide sequence: TGTGCCAGCATTCTTCCCCCTGAAGCTTTCTTT.

The chain uses TRBV25-1 and TRBJ1-1, with TRBD1 matching 10 bases. The V gene end was trimmed by 8 bases and the J gene end by 7 bases; junction bases not matched to a gene: 4. Germline loops: CDR1 MGHDK, CDR2 SYGVNS. The CDR3 spans 12 residues. CDR3 sequence (DNA): TGTGCCAGCTGGACAGGGGGAGGTGAAGCTTTCTTT. Translated, it gives CASWTGGGEAFF.

The chain combines TRBV27 with TRBJ2-3, with D possibly matching TRBD1 (5 bases). The CDR3 covers 14 residues. In germline, CDR1 is MNHEY, CDR2 SMNVEV (reference sequence). Trimming pared 10 bases from V and 4 bases from J, leaving 18 bases between. CDR3 in DNA: TGTGCCACCGCCCCAGGGTTCGGGTCAGATACGCAGTATTTT. Protein: CATAPGFGSDTQYF.

V is TRBV29-1 and J is TRBJ2-3; TRBD2 might be the D (5 bases). Germline V CDR1 and CDR2: SQVTM, ANQGSEA. Trimming removed 4 bases from V and 9 bases from J, with 23 bases in between. The CDR3 runs 15 residues. CDR3 coding DNA: TGCAGCGTTGGTGGAGCGGCAGTAAGGTACGCAACGCAGTATTTT. Its protein is CSVGGAAVRYATQYF.

The CDR3 DNA is TGCAGCGCTAGCTTATCGGAGAACACCGGGGAGCTGTTTTTT. Translated: CSASLSENTGELFF. The chain carries TRBV29-1 and TRBJ2-2; D may be TRBD2 (5 bases). The length of the CDR3 is 14 residues. CDR1 and CDR2 (germline): SQVTM, ANQGSEA. Trimming left V 7 bases short and J 1 base short, with 13 bases between.

The chain employs TRBV20-1 and TRBJ2-1; 7 nucleotides agree with TRBD2. Trimming cost V 5 bases and J 7 bases; bases outside gene matches: 8. Germline-derived CDR1 and CDR2 are DFQATT and SNEGSKA (reference sequence). CDR3 length: 13 residues. The CDR3 region has the DNA TGCAGTGCTCGGACCGGGACTACTAATGAGCAGTTCTTC. Encoded protein: CSARTGTTNEQFF.

This rearrangement joins TRBV20-1 to TRBJ1-2, with 9 bases that match TRBD1. CDR3 size: 13 residues. The trim removed 1 base at V and 6 bases at J, leaving 3 bases unmatched. Germline lookup yields CDR1 DFQATT and CDR2 SNEGSKA (reference sequence). This CDR3 is CSARGTGVDGYTF. The CDR3, as DNA: TGCAGTGCTAGAGGGACAGGGGTTGATGGCTACACCTTC.

The genes are TRBV5-6 and TRBJ1-5; D is ambiguous. There are 13 residues in the CDR3. Germline CDR1 SGHDT, CDR2 YYEEEE. Trimming took 0 bases from V and 4 from J, leaving 5 bases between them. The CDR3 DNA reads as TGTGCCAGCAGCTTGGGCCCTAATCAGCCCCAGCATTTT. It encodes CASSLGPNQPQHF.

This chain joins TRBV4-3 and TRBJ2-1; either TRBD1 or TRBD2 may supply D (5 bases each). Germline assignment: CDR1 LGHNA and CDR2 YSLEER. The V and J ends lost 4 bases and 7 bases respectively, with 14 bases between them. The length of the CDR3 is 14 residues. As DNA, the CDR3 is TGCGCCAGCAGCCTCGGACTCCGACAGAATGAGCAGTTCTTC. Its translation: CASSLGLRQNEQFF.

V gene TRBV25-1 combines with J gene TRBJ2-3; D perhaps matches TRBD2 (6 bases). This CDR3 spans 15 amino acids. CDR1 is MGHDK and CDR2 is SYGVNS in the germline V gene. Trimming removed 4 bases from V and 6 bases from J, with 17 bases in between. The CDR3 DNA follows: TGTGCCAGCAGTGCGGGGACTGGAAGCCTGGATACGCAGTATTTT. It yields the protein CASSAGTGSLDTQYF.

The genes are TRBV2 and TRBJ1-1; D is unclear. Germline CDR1 reads SNHLY; CDR2 reads FYNNEI. Trimming removed 8 bases at V and 7 bases at J, with 8 bases between. The CDR3 loop spans 10 amino acids. CDR3 bases: TGTGCCAGCGCAGATGATGAAGCTTTCTTT. Its protein is CASADDEAFF.

The chain employs TRBV6-2 or TRBV6-3 and TRBJ1-2; D is unclear. There are 16 residues in the CDR3. V was shortened by 5 bases and J by 8 bases, with 24 bases between the two germline ends. CDR1 and CDR2 (germline): MNHEY, SVGEGT. CDR3 in DNA: TGTGCCAGCAGTAAAGACCGGAGCGCCCGAAAGGAGGGCTACACCTTC. Protein sequence: CASSKDRSARKEGYTF.

This rearrangement joins TRBV15 to TRBJ1-5; D is perhaps TRBD1 (6 bases). The V and J ends lost 0 bases and 7 bases respectively, with 13 bases between them. This CDR3 is 15 amino acids long. Germline V gene lookup returns CDR1 LNHNV and CDR2 YYDKDF (reference sequence). CDR3 sequence: CATSRDTRGEQPQHF. The CDR3 bases are TGTGCCACCAGCAGAGATACCAGGGGTGAGCAGCCCCAGCATTTT.

The chain couples TRBV5-1 to TRBJ1-2; TRBD1 matches 9 bases. J lost 3 bases, V lost 8 bases, and 5 bases had no gene match. From germline, CDR1 is SGHRS and CDR2 YFSETQ. The CDR3 contains 13 residues. The CDR3 region has the DNA TGCGCCAGTAATACAGGGGGCGACTATGGCTACACCTTC. Translated, it gives CASNTGGDYGYTF.

This chain uses TRBV14 with TRBJ1-5; D is possibly TRBD1 (5 bases). This CDR3 is built from 13 residues. The germline V gene has CDR1 SGHDN and CDR2 FVKESK. V was clipped by 1 base and J by 6 bases, with 7 bases between them. CDR3: CASSQADTQPQHF. CDR3 sequence (DNA): TGTGCCAGCAGCCAAGCGGACACTCAGCCCCAGCATTTT.

The CDR3, as DNA: TGCAGCGTTGAAGTGCGGGGCTATGGCTACACCTTC. It translates to CSVEVRGYGYTF. V usage is TRBV29-1 and J usage is TRBJ1-2, with D uncertain. V lost 1 base to trimming and J lost 4 bases, with 7 bases between them. The V gene's germline CDR1 is SQVTM and CDR2 ANQGSEA. This CDR3 has 12 amino acids.

The rearrangement links TRBV29-1 to TRBJ1-1; perhaps TRBD1 as D (5 bases). This CDR3 has 14 amino acids. Germline CDR1 SQVTM, CDR2 ANQGSEA. The V end was cut by 2 bases, the J end by 3 bases, with 13 bases between. This CDR3 reads CSVENSGSHTEAFF. The CDR3 DNA reads as TGCAGCGTTGAAAATTCAGGGTCCCACACTGAAGCTTTCTTT.

The count of this clonotype is one. This sequence joins TRBV7-2 and TRBJ2-7, with 8 bases identical to TRBD2. Germline trimming cut 4 bases from V and 3 bases from J; bases unmatched to any gene: 5. There are 14 residues in the CDR3. Germline CDR1 is SGHTA and CDR2 is FQGNSA. The CDR3 DNA reads TGTGCCAGCAGCTCCAGCGGGGGACTCTACGAGCAGTACTTC. Its protein is CASSSSGGLYEQYF.

This chain links TRBV4-2 with TRBJ2-2; tentatively, D is TRBD2 (5 bases). This CDR3 is 17 amino acids long. Between the trimmed V and J ends, which lost 4 bases and 5 bases, there was a span of 20 bases. From germline, CDR1 is LGHNA and CDR2 YNFKEQ. The CDR3 DNA reads as TGTGCCAGCAGCCTATTACCCCAAGCCCGGGGAACCGGGGAGCTGTTTTTT. This translates into CASSLLPQARGTGELFF.